This T cell receptor beta chain is from a study of OX40 agonist ivuxolimab in advanced cancers. Study information: A male proportion of under 90% was recorded, with mean age roughly 62 years and range roughly 23 to 79. General study points: Within 6 weeks, CD4+ and CD8+ blood T cells expanded clonally at 0.1 to 3.0 mg/kg.

In the case of this clone: Its matching antigen is unknown.

The table came from immunoSEQ multiplex PCR; TCRdb's copy has only in-frame clones and leaves some out. Found here are roughly 76,000 clones, 91% of them singletons; the top ten hold roughly 2.1%. Blood samples were obtained at baseline, cycle 4 day 1, and cycle 7 day 1. Material: CD4+ or CD8+ T cells sorted from blood, obtained in a trial of the OX40 agonist ivuxolimab. The receptor comes from an adult with an advanced solid tumor such as melanoma, head and neck, liver or kidney cancer.

CDR3 residues: CASSLSPAGNEKLFF. The CDR3 DNA follows: TGCGCCAGCAGCTTGTCCCCAGCGGGTAATGAAAAACTGTTTTTT. The gene calls are TRBV5-1 and TRBJ1-4, with no clear D. The germline V and J ends were trimmed by 1 base and 4 bases, with 11 bases remaining between them. Germline CDR1 reads SGHRS; CDR2 reads YFSETQ. This CDR3 is 15 amino acids long.